What follows describes a single T cell receptor (beta chain). In the original processing: Nucleated cell counts were estimated from reference gene primer amplification. The repertoire was sequenced with immunoSEQ multiplex PCR; TCRdb's copy has only in-frame clones and lacks some. V, J and clone size are taken as reported in that table, and D and trimming were inferred from the DNA itself. The data show around 400,000 clones, with around 87% seen just once and about 2% held by the top ten. While infection was still active, Seattle patients were enrolled and then followed longitudinally. Looked up from germline, CDR1 is LNHDA and CDR2 is SQIVND (reference sequence). V was pared by 4 bases and J by 2 bases, with 3 bases of the junction left unmatched. The CDR3 has 16 residues. This specimen comes from a study of blood T cell repertoires in COVID-19. Study-level background: Specimens from acute and convalescent COVID-19 originated in the United States, Italy and Spain. Sources were T cells, B-cell-depleted T cells, or PBMCs; the material itself was cDNA or gDNA.

The chain couples TRBV19 to TRBJ2-3; 13 bases line up with TRBD2. This TCR derives from a woman aged 55-70 years with COVID-19, enrolled during active disease. Sample: peripheral blood. The CDR3 protein is CASSRTSGGPTDTQYF. The CDR3 DNA follows: TGTGCCAGTAGTAGGACTAGCGGGGGCCCCACAGATACGCAGTATTTT.